This T cell receptor beta chain was sequenced in a study of post-analysis software for immune sequencing data. Turning to the study itself: Some patients lacked subtype; others had relapsing-remitting, secondary progressive or progressive-relapsing disease.

Study-level results: Multiple sclerosis patients showed significantly lower normalized Chao1 diversity than controls did. Batch-mates among the samples co-clustered strongly by F measure. The five TRBV segments detected at higher frequency in patients than in controls included TRBV5-6, TRBV5-1 and TRBV20-1.

CDR3 length: 13 amino acids. V lost 6 bases to trimming and J lost 4 bases, with 11 bases between them. On this clonotype: The antigen is not known.

TCR beta cDNA libraries had unique molecular identifiers. The yield from roughly 1 to 10 million T cells was roughly 500,000 cDNA molecules in total. TCRdb re-called the PCR reads with MiXCR, one entry per CDR3 protein. This repertoire shows some 690,000 distinct CDR3 sequences, approximately 59% found once; its top ten account for 11%. The sequenced sample was blood. This sequence joins TRBV12-3 or TRBV12-4 and TRBJ2-3; D is uncertain. The clonotype was recovered from a girl aged 2 to 10 with multiple sclerosis. The CDR3 DNA reads TGTGCCAGCAGATTGCAGAATGCAGATACGCAGTATTTT. It translates to CASRLQNADTQYF.